Described below is a single TCR beta chain sequence and its context. The method was immunoSEQ multiplex PCR; TCRdb's version includes in-frame clones alone and lacks a portion of them. This table holds some 380,000 clones, about 89% found once. The sample is drawn from a study of blood T cell repertoires in COVID-19. Study-wide context: PBMCs, B-cell-depleted T cells, or T cells provided the cDNA or gDNA that made up the material.

The V end lost 0 bases, the J end lost 8 bases, and 13 bases lay between the germline ends. Germline V lookup: CDR1 GTSNPN, CDR2 SVGIG (reference sequence). This CDR3 is built from 13 residues. This receptor was taken from a man younger than 45 who had recovered from COVID-19. Sequencing input: PBMCs or T cells enriched from blood (not recorded which). The J gene is TRBJ1-2, the V gene TRBV30; maybe TRBD1 (5 bases). CDR3 amino acids: CAWSVIAGLGYTF. CDR3 in DNA: TGTGCCTGGAGTGTAATCGCGGGACTGGGCTACACCTTC.